Shown below are 19 T cell receptor beta chains from a single sample sequenced in a study of regulatory T cells in long-lasting Graves disease. Investigators prepared the TCR beta libraries by applying iRepertoire HTBI primers and Arm-PCR of CDR3 regions. TCRdb analysed the multiplex PCR reads with MiXCR anew, one entry per CDR3 protein. The sample consists of roughly 490,000 distinct CDR3 sequences, about 22% of them appearing once. Noted time point: persistent/refractory GD, antithyroid drugs over 5 years with positive TRAb. The authors made the TCR library using RNA they extracted from PBMCs. The input for sequencing was peripheral blood mononuclear cells (PBMCs), taken when the disease was refractory, from a patient treated with antithyroid drugs. Receptors originate from a female donor with Graves disease.

A word on this clonotype: This may stem from a read error, because a much larger clone lies one nucleotide away. This chain links TRBV15 with TRBJ2-5; D uncertain. Germline V gene sequence: CDR1 LNHNV, CDR2 YYDKDF (reference sequence). The CDR3 extends over 14 amino acids. The CDR3 bases are TGTGCCGCCAGCAGAGAAACGCTCCAAGAGACCCAGTACTTC. Its translation is CAASRETLQETQYF.

The chain recombines TRBV27 with TRBJ1-1; D is unclear. The V end lost 5 bases, the J end lost 4 bases, and 17 bases lay between the germline ends. CDR3 size: 15 residues. Germline CDR1 is MNHEY and CDR2 is SMNVEV (reference sequence). The CDR3 protein is CASSTWGIMGTEAFF. The CDR3 nucleotides are TGTGCCAGCAGTACCTGGGGTATAATGGGCACTGAAGCTTTCTTT.

In its sample, this clonotype was seen many times. CDR3 in DNA: TGTGCCAGCAGCGCCGGGGGGGCAGCCCAAGAGACCCAGTACTTC. Its protein product is CASSAGGAAQETQYF. The chain links TRBV9 to TRBJ2-5; 8 bases agree with TRBD2. V was clipped by 3 bases and J by 1 base; unmatched bases: 5. Germline V gene data show CDR1 as SGDLS and CDR2 as YYNGEE. CDR3 length equals 15 residues.

As regards this clonotype: This may be a read error, as it is one base from a much larger clone. This chain links TRBV29-1 with TRBJ1-1, with 9 bases lining up with TRBD1. V lost 5 bases, J lost 4 bases, and 5 bases stayed unmatched. CDR1 and CDR2 from the germline V gene are SQVTM and ANQGSEA. The CDR3 spans 13 residues. Here the CDR3 DNA reads TGCAGCGTTCAGACAGGGGGAAGCACTGAAGCTTTCTTT. It specifies CSVQTGGSTEAFF.

This clonotype occurred a few times. This chain uses TRBV2 with TRBJ2-3; 10 nucleotides line up with TRBD2. Germline CDR1 reads SNHLY; CDR2 reads FYNNEI. J was trimmed by 5 bases and V by 4 bases; bases with no gene match: 6. This CDR3 spans 15 amino acids. Here the CDR3 reads CASSASGRAIDTQYF. The CDR3 region has the DNA TGTGCCAGCAGTGCTAGCGGGAGAGCCATAGATACGCAGTATTTT.

This clonotype was observed a handful of times. DNA for the CDR3: TGTGCCAGCAGCACGAACAGGGGGCGGGCGGCTGAAGCTTTCTTT. Translated, it gives CASSTNRGRAAEAFF. The V and J genes are TRBV11-2 and TRBJ1-1, with 9 bases aligning to TRBD1. The germline gives CDR1 SGHAT, CDR2 FQNNGV. The CDR3 covers 15 residues. With 5 bases clipped from V and 6 bases from J, the junction kept 10 bases outside the gene matches. Full variable domain (rest looked up from reference TRBV11-2 and TRBJ1-1): EAGVAQSPRYKIIEKRQSVAFWCNPISGHATLYWYQQILGQGPKLLIQFQNNGVVDDSQLPKDRFSAERLKGVDSTLKIQPAKLEDSAVYLCASSTNRGRAAEAFFGQGTRLTVV.

This clonotype was seen a few times. The chain combines TRBV5-1 with TRBJ2-2; 10 bases are a match to TRBD1. J lost 6 bases, V lost 4 bases, and 6 bases had no gene match. The germline V gene has CDR1 SGHRS and CDR2 YFSETQ. This CDR3 spans 15 amino acids. CDR3 nucleotides: TGCGCCAGCAGCCGGCGACAGGGGGCGGCCGGGGAGCTGTTTTTT. Its translation: CASSRRQGAAGELFF.

This clonotype was counted many times. V and J are TRBV2 and TRBJ1-1; unclear D gene. From germline, CDR1 is SNHLY and CDR2 FYNNEI. The CDR3 loop spans 13 amino acids. V dropped 6 bases and J dropped 1 base, with 9 bases sitting between them. The CDR3 DNA reads TGTGCCAGCAGGGACCAGAAGAACACTGAAGCTTTCTTT. Translation gives CASRDQKNTEAFF.

The chain uses TRBV3-1 and TRBJ2-1, with 13 positions matching TRBD2. The germline CDR1 and CDR2 sequences are LGHDT and YNNKEL (reference sequence). J lost 6 bases, V lost 4 bases, and 3 bases had no gene match. This CDR3 has 15 residues. CDR3 bases: TGTGCCAGCAGCCCTCGGACTAGCGGGAGCAATGAGCAGTTCTTC. Its translation is CASSPRTSGSNEQFF.

The sample holds a few counts of this clonotype. V and J are TRBV6-8 and TRBJ2-5; the D gene is possibly TRBD1 (6 bases). Germline CDR1 and CDR2: MNHGY and SAAAGT. V lost 2 bases and J lost 5, with 15 bases in between. The CDR3 spans 15 residues. The CDR3 sequence is CASSYGSRGGETQYF. The CDR3 nucleotides are TGTGCCAGCAGTTACGGGTCCAGGGGCGGGGAGACCCAGTACTTC.

In the case of this clonotype: A much larger clonotype is one base distant, so this may be a read error. This chain joins TRBV2 and TRBJ2-5, with 9 bases fitting TRBD1. Germline V lookup: CDR1 SNHLY, CDR2 FYNNEI. The CDR3 covers 14 residues. V lost 6 bases, J lost 5 bases, and 7 bases stayed unmatched. The CDR3 sequence: CASSPGTGMETQYF. The CDR3 DNA reads TGTGCCAGCAGCCCCGGGACAGGGATGGAGACCCAGTACTTC.

Many counts were recorded for this clonotype. V gene TRBV7-6 combines with J gene TRBJ2-6; no clear D. The CDR3 loop spans 14 amino acids. Trimming pared 6 bases from V and 0 bases from J, leaving 6 bases between. Germline V gene sequence: CDR1 SGHVS, CDR2 FNYEAQ. The CDR3 DNA is TGTGCCAGCAGACCACTCTCTGGGGCCAACGTCCTGACTTTC. It translates to CASRPLSGANVLTF.

This rearrangement joins TRBV12-3 or TRBV12-4 to TRBJ2-2; D is tentatively TRBD1 or TRBD2 (5 bases each). Between the trimmed V and J ends, which lost 0 bases and 6 bases, there was a span of 11 bases. The CDR3 is made up of 15 amino acids. CDR3 region: CASSLAEGKAGELFF. The CDR3 DNA is TGTGCCAGCAGTTTAGCCGAGGGGAAGGCCGGGGAGCTGTTTTTT.

V is TRBV5-1 and J is TRBJ2-7; 10 bases map to TRBD1. Looked up from germline, CDR1 is SGHRS and CDR2 is YFSETQ. The CDR3 covers 15 residues. V shed 0 bases and J 7 bases; nucleotides not matched to a gene: 7. The CDR3 DNA follows: TGCGCCAGCAGCTTGGCCGGGACAGGGGCCGGTGAGCAGTACTTC. This codes for CASSLAGTGAGEQYF.

This clonotype was counted many times. The chain uses TRBV28 and TRBJ1-3; 9 bases fit TRBD1. Per the germline V gene, CDR1 is MDHEN and CDR2 is SYDVKM. This CDR3 region has 16 residues. The ends lost 4 bases at V and 1 base at J; junction bases unmatched: 5. CDR3 sequence reads: CASSSPGTGSGNTIYF. CDR3 DNA sequence: TGTGCCAGCAGTTCCCCCGGGACAGGGTCTGGAAACACCATATATTTT.

This clonotype was picked up a small number of times. The chain links TRBV27 to TRBJ2-7; 12 positions agree with TRBD2. The V segment lost 5 bases and the J segment 0 bases; nucleotides outside the gene matches: 5. The germline V gene encodes CDR1 MNHEY and CDR2 SMNVEV (reference sequence). This CDR3 contains 16 residues. Written as DNA, the CDR3 is TGTGCCAGCAGTCTACTAGCGGGAGGCCACTCCTACGAGCAGTACTTC. It encodes CASSLLAGGHSYEQYF.

The gene calls are TRBV19 and TRBJ1-1, with unresolved D. The germline V gene has CDR1 LNHDA and CDR2 SQIVND (reference sequence). This CDR3 region has 13 residues. V was pared by 8 bases and J by 1 base, with 11 bases between. The CDR3 DNA sequence: TGTGCCAGTCGCCCGGGAAGGAACACTGAAGCTTTCTTT. Translating it yields CASRPGRNTEAFF.

This clonotype was seen at least ten times. The chain joins TRBV28 to TRBJ2-7, with D perhaps assigned TRBD1 or TRBD2 (5 bases each). Trimming took off 7 bases at V and 1 base at J, with 17 bases between the two ends. The CDR3 has 15 residues. Germline assignment: CDR1 MDHEN and CDR2 SYDVKM. CDR3 bases: TGTGCCAGCACTCCCGGGGCCATCGGTTCCTACGAGCAGTACTTC. Residues: CASTPGAIGSYEQYF. The entire variable domain, with the rest obtained from reference TRBV28 and TRBJ2-7, is as follows: DVKVTQSSRYLVKRTGEKVFLECVQDMDHENMFWYRQDPGLGLRLIYFSYDVKMKEKGDIPEGYSVSREKKERFSLILESASTNQTSMYLCASTPGAIGSYEQYFGPGTRLTVT.

This clonotype was detected ten times or more. The V gene is TRBV2, the J gene TRBJ2-5, with D perhaps matching TRBD1 or TRBD2 (5 bases each). Between the trimmed V and J ends, which lost 6 bases and 4 bases, there was a span of 9 bases. Germline V gene data show CDR1 as SNHLY and CDR2 as FYNNEI. This CDR3 is built from 12 residues. The DNA for the CDR3 is TGTGCCAGCAGCGAGGGGAGAGAGACCCAGTACTTC. Protein product: CASSEGRETQYF.